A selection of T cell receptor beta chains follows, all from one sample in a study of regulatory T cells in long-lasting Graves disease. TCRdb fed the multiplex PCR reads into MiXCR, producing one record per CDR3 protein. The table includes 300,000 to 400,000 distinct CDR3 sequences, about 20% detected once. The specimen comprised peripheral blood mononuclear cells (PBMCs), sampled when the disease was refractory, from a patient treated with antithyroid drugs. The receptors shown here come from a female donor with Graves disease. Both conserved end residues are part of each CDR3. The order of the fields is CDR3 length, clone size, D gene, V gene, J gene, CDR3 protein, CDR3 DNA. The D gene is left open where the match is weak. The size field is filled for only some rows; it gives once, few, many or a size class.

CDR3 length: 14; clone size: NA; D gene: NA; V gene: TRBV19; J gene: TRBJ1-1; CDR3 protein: CASGRSPGITEAFF; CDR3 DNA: TGTGCCAGTGGGAGATCGCCAGGGATCACTGAAGCTTTCTTT
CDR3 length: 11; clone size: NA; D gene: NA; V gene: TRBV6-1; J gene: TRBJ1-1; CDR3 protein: CASKERTEAFF; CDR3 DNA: TGTGCCAGCAAAGAGAGGACTGAAGCTTTCTTT
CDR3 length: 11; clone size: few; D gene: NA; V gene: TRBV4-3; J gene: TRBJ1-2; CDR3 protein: CASSQGDGYTF; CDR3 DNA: TGCGCCAGCAGCCAGGGTGATGGCTACACCTTC
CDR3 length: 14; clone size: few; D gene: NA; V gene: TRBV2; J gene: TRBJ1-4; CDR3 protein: CASEGGRLPEKLFF; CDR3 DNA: TGTGCCAGCGAGGGGGGGAGGCTACCCGAAAAACTGTTTTTT
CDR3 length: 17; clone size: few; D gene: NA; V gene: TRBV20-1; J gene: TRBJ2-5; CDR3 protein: CSARDRDLGIPQETQYF; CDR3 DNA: TGCAGTGCTAGAGATCGGGATCTGGGGATCCCCCAAGAGACCCAGTACTTC
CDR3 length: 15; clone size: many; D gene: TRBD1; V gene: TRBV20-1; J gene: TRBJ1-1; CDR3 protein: CSARTPGGLDTEAFF; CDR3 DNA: TGCAGTGCTAGGACGCCAGGGGGCCTGGACACTGAAGCTTTCTTT
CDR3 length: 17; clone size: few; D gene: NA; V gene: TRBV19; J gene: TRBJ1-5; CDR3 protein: CASSRLQSGGGNQPQHF; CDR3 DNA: TGTGCCAGTAGTCGCCTCCAAAGCGGGGGGGGCAATCAGCCCCAGCATTTT
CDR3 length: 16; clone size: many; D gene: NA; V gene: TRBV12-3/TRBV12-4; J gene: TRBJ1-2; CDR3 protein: CASSRQGDFRLYGYTF; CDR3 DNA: TGTGCCAGCAGCCGCCAGGGCGATTTCAGACTCTATGGCTACACCTTC
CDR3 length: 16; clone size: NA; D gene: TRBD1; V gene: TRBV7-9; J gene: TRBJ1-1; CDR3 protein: CASSIGQGRVNTEAFF; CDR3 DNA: TGTGCCAGCAGCATAGGACAGGGGCGGGTGAACACTGAAGCTTTCTTT
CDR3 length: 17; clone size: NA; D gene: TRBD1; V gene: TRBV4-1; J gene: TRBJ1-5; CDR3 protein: CASSHPRADRSYQPQHF; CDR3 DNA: TGCGCCAGCAGCCACCCAAGGGCGGACAGGTCCTATCAGCCCCAGCATTTT
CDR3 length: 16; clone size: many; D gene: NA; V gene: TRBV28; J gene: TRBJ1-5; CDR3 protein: CASIRSGQYSNQPQHF; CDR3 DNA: TGTGCCAGCATCCGCTCCGGGCAGTATAGCAATCAGCCCCAGCATTTT
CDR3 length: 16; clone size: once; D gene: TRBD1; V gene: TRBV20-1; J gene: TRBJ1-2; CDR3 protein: CSAREGVTGGGYGYTF; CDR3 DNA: TGCAGTGCTAGAGAGGGGGTAACAGGGGGCGGGTATGGCTACACCTTC
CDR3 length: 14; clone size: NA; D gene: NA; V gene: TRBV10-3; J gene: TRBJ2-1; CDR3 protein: CAISDGSSYNEQFF; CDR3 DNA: TGTGCCATCAGTGATGGGAGCTCCTACAATGAGCAGTTCTTC
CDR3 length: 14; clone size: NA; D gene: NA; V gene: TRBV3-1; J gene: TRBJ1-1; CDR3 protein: CASSQRGSNTEAFF; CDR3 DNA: TGTGCCAGCAGCCAAAGGGGCTCGAACACTGAAGCTTTCTTT
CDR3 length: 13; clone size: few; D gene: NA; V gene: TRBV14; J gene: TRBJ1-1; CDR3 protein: CASSHPLNTEAFF; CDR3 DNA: TGTGCCAGCAGCCATCCCCTGAACACTGAAGCTTTCTTT
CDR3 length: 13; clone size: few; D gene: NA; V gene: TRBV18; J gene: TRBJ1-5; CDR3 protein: CASSSGLNQPQHF; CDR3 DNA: TGTGCCAGCTCGAGCGGCCTCAATCAGCCCCAGCATTTT
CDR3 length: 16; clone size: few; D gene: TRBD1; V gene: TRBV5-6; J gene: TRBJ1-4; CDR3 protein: CASSSGQGETNEKLFF; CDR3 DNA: TGTGCCAGCAGCTCAGGACAGGGGGAAACTAATGAAAAACTGTTTTTT
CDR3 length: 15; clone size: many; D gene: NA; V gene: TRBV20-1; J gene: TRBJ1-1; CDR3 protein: CSARDRPGAGTEAFF; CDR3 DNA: TGCAGTGCTAGAGATAGGCCGGGGGCTGGGACTGAAGCTTTCTTT
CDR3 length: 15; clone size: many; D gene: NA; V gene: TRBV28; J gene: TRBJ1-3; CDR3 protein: CASSLLQNSGNTIYF; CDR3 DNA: TGTGCCAGCAGTTTACTCCAGAACTCTGGAAACACCATATATTTT
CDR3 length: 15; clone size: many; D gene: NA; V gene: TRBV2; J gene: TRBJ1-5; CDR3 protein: CASSYFGGGNQPQHF; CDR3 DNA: TGTGCCAGCAGTTACTTCGGGGGTGGCAATCAGCCCCAGCATTTT
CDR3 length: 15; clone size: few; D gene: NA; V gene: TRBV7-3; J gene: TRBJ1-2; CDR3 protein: CASSLFGNRLDGYTF; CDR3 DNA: TGTGCCAGCAGCTTATTCGGGAACCGTTTGGATGGCTACACCTTC
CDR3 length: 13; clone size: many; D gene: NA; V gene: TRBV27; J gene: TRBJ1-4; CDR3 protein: CASSLAAGSKLFF; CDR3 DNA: TGTGCCAGCAGTTTAGCAGCAGGTTCAAAACTGTTTTTT
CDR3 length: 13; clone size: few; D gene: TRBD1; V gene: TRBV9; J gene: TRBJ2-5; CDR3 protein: CASSADRGETQYF; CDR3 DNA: TGTGCCAGCAGCGCCGACAGGGGAGAGACCCAGTACTTC
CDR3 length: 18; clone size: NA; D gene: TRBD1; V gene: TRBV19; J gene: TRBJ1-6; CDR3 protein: CASSMEVWAGGLNSPLHF; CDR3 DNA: TGTGCCAGTAGTATGGAGGTGTGGGCAGGGGGCCTTAATTCACCCCTCCACTTT
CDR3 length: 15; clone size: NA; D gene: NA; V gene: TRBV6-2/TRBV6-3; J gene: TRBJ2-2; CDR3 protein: CASSYNSLGTGELFF; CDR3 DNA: TGTGCCAGCAGTTACAACAGTCTGGGTACCGGGGAGCTGTTTTTT
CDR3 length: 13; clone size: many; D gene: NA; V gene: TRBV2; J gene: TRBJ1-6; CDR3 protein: CASSDLRDSPLHF; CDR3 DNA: TGTGCCAGCAGTGACCTGCGGGATTCACCCCTCCACTTT
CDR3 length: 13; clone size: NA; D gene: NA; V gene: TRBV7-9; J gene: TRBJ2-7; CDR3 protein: CASSFLTGYEQYF; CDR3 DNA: TGTGCCAGCAGCTTTTTAACAGGCTACGAGCAGTACTTC
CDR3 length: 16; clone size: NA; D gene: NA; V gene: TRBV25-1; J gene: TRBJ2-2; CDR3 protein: CASSEYAQGNTGELFF; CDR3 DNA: TGTGCCAGCAGTGAATATGCACAGGGGAACACCGGGGAGCTGTTTTTT
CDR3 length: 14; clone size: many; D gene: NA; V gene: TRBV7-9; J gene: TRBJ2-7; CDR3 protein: CASSSYRNSYEQYF; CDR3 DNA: TGTGCCAGCAGCTCTTACAGGAACTCCTACGAGCAGTACTTC
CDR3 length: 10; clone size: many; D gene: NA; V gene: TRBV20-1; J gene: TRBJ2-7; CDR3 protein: CSARAYEQYF; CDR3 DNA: TGCAGTGCTAGGGCATACGAGCAGTACTTC
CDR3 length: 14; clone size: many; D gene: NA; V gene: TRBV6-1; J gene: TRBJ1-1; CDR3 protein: CASTIQEENTEAFF; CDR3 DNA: TGTGCCAGCACCATACAGGAGGAGAACACTGAAGCTTTCTTT
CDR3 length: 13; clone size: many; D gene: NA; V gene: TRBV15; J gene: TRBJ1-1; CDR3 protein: CATSRGLTPGEEF; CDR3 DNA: TGTGCCACCAGCAGAGGTCTCACCCCTGGAGAAGAATTT
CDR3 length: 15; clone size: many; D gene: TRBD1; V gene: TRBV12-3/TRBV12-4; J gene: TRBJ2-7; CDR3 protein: CASRRPGQGRYEQYF; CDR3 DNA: TGTGCCAGCAGACGTCCGGGACAGGGCCGCTACGAGCAGTACTTC
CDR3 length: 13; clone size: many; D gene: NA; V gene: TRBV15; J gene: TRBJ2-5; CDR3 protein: CATSSLDRETQYF; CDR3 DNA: TGTGCCACCAGCAGCCTGGATAGAGAGACCCAGTACTTC
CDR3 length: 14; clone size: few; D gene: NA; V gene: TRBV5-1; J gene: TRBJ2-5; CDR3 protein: CASSLEWGQETQYF; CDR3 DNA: TGCGCCAGCAGCTTGGAGTGGGGGCAAGAGACCCAGTACTTC
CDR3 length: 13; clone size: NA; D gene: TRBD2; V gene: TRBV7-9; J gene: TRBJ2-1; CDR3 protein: CAGRLAGPNEQFF; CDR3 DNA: TGTGCCGGACGACTAGCGGGGCCCAATGAGCAGTTCTTC
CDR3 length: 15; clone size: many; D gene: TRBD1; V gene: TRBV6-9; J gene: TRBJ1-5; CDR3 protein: CASSFGQGDNQPQHF; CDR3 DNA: TGTGCCAGCAGTTTCGGACAGGGCGACAATCAGCCCCAGCATTTT
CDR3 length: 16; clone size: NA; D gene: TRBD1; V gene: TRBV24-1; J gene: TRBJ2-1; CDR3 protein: CATSAPPGTGNNEQFF; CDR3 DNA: TGTGCCACCAGTGCCCCCCCCGGGACAGGGAACAATGAGCAGTTCTTC